The rows below give T cell receptor beta chains drawn from one sample of a study of CD8 T cells in ankylosing spondylitis. One entry per CDR3 protein, called by TCRdb with MiXCR from the 5' RACE reads. The table lists 200,000 to 250,000 distinct CDR3 sequences, roughly a tenth of them singletons. Input material: blood, either unsorted or a sorted T cell fraction (not recorded which). These receptors came from a male donor with ankylosing spondylitis or in good health (not recorded which). CDR3s include the opening cysteine and the closing phenylalanine or tryptophan. The size entry is marked missing in some rows and otherwise reads once, few, many or a size class.

14 | TRBV18 | few | CASSPGTGANVLTF
14 | TRBV12-3/TRBV12-4 | NA | CASGLSWGAYGYTF
15 | TRBV5-6 | NA | CASSIRQISNYGYTF
16 | TRBV5-1 | NA | CASSRPSGGHKDTQYF
16 | TRBV6-1 | NA | CASSEGVGYSTYEQYF
14 | TRBV5-5 | NA | CASSPRGDGYEQYF
13 | TRBV20-1 | many | CSARDQGVVGYTF
19 | TRBV7-8 | NA | CASSLMVAGGWSSYNEQFF
14 | TRBV29-1 | NA | CSVARDRDTGELFF
13 | TRBV24-1 | few | CATSFRADGELFF
13 | TRBV28 | many | CASSGQGDYGYTF
15 | TRBV5-1 | many | CASSTNGGFESEQYF
16 | TRBV5-1 | few | CASSLTPGGSYTEAFF
14 | TRBV20-1 | few | CSAVLAGGTDTQYF
15 | TRBV7-7 | many | CASSPEGLTNTEAFF
16 | TRBV12-3/TRBV12-4 | few | CASASGTSPYQETQYF
16 | TRBV3-1 | many | CASSQDIGGATDTQYF
16 | TRBV28 | many | CASRETGGPAGNTIYF
12 | TRBV29-1 | NA | CSVEEGKTEAFF
14 | TRBV3-1 | few | CASSQGRGNTEAFF
17 | TRBV5-1 | many | CASSHVPGETGTYEQYF
14 | TRBV5-1 | many | CASSPRPANEKLFF
13 | TRBV19 | NA | CASSGTGRDTQYF
13 | TRBV27 | many | CASSGATRYEQYF
15 | TRBV11-3 | few | CASSSNPGVADTQYF
12 | TRBV6-5 | many | CATHTRGDEAFF
16 | TRBV12-3/TRBV12-4 | many | CASSPETGLKRDEQFF
15 | TRBV29-1 | NA | CSVWDRGPGANVLTF
15 | TRBV5-1 | NA | CASSGGTGAPEKLFF
13 | TRBV12-3/TRBV12-4 | few | CASRGDRAIEQYF
13 | TRBV12-3/TRBV12-4 | many | CASSPVVKNIQYF
14 | TRBV2 | few | CASSEDRFNQPQHF
15 | TRBV3-1 | many | CASSQERQGLSPLHF
15 | TRBV29-1 | many | CSARGSGSNTGELFF
13 | TRBV28 | many | CASSFGKWDTQYF
18 | TRBV11-1 | few | CASSLAGRSPSSNTEAFF